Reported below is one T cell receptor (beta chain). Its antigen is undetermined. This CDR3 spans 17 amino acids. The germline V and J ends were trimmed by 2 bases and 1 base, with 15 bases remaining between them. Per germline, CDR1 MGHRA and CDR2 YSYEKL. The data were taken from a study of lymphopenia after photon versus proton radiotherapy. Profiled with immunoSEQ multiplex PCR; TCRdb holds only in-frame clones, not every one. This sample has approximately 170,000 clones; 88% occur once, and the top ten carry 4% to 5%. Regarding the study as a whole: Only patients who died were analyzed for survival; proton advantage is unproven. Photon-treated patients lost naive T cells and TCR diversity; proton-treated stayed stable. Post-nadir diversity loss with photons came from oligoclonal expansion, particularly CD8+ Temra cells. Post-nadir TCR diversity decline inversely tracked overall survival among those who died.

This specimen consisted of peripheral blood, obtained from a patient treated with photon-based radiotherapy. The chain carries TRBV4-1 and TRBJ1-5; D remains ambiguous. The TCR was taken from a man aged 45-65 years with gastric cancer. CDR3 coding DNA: TGCGCCAGCAGCCAAAGTCCACCGTCAGAAAGCAATCAGCCCCAGCATTTT. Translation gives CASSQSPPSESNQPQHF.